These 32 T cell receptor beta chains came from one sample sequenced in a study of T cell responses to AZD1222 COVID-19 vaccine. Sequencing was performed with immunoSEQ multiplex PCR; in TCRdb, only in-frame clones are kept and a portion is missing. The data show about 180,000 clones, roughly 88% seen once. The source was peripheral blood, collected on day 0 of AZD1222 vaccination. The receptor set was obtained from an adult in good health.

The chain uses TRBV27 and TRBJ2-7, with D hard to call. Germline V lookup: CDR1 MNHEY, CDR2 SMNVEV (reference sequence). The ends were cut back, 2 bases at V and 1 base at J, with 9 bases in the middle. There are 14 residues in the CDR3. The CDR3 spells CASSLGKTSYEQYF. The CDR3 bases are TGTGCCAGCAGTTTAGGGAAGACTTCCTACGAGCAGTACTTC.

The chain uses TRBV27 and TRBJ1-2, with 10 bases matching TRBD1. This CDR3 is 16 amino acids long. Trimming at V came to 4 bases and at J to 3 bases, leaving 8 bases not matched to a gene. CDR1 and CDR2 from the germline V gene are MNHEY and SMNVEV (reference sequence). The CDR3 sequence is CASSSGQGTLDYGYTF. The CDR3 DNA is TGTGCCAGCAGTTCGGGACAGGGGACTCTGGACTATGGCTACACCTTC.

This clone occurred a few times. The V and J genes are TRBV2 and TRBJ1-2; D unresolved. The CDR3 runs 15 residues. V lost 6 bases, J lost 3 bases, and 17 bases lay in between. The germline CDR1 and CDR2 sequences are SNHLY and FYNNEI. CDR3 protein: CASRRAGNEYYGYTF. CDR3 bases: TGTGCCAGCAGGCGCGCCGGGAACGAGTACTATGGCTACACCTTC.

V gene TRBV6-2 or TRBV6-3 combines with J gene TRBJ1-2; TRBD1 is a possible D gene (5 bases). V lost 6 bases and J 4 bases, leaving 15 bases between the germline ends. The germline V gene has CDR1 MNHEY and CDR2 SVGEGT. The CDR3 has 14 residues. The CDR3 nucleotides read TGTGCCAGCAGCCTAACGGGACGGAGCTATGGCTACACCTTC. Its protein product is CASSLTGRSYGYTF.

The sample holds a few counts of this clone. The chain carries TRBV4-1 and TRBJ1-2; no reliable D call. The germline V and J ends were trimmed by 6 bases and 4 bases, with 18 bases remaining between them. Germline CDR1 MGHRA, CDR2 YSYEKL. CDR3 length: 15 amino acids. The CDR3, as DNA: TGCGCCAGCAGTGATTACGGGAGTAAAGGCTATGGCTACACCTTC. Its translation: CASSDYGSKGYGYTF.

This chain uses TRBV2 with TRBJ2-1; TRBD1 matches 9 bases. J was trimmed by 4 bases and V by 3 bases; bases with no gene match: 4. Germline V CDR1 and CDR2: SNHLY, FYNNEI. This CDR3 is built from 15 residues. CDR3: CASSEDRGLYNEQFF. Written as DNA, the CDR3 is TGTGCCAGCAGTGAGGACAGGGGCCTTTACAATGAGCAGTTCTTC.

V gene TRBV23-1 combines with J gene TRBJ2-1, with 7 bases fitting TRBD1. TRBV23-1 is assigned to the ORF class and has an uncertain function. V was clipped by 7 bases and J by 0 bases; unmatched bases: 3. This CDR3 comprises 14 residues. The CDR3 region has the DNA TGCGCCAGCAAGGACAGGAGCTCCTACAATGAGCAGTTCTTC. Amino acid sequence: CASKDRSSYNEQFF.

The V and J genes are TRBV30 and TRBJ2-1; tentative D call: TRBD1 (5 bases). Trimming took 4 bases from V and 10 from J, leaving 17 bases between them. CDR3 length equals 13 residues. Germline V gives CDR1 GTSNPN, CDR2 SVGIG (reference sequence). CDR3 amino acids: CAWTPIVGREQFF. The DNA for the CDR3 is TGTGCCTGGACCCCAATAGTGGGGCGGGAGCAGTTCTTC.

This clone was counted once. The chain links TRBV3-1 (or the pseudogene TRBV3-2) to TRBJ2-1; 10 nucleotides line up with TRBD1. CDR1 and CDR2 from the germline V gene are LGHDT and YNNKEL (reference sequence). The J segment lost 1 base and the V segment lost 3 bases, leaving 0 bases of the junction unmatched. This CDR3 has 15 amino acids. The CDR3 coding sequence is TGTGCCAGCAGCCAGGGACAGGGGTCCTACAATGAGCAGTTCTTC. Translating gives CASSQGQGSYNEQFF.

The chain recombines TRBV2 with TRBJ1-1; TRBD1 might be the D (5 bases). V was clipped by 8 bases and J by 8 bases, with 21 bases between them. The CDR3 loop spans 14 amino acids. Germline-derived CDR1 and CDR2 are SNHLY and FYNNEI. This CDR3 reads CASGGRAGGGEAFF. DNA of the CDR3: TGTGCCAGCGGAGGCAGGGCGGGCGGCGGGGAAGCTTTCTTT.

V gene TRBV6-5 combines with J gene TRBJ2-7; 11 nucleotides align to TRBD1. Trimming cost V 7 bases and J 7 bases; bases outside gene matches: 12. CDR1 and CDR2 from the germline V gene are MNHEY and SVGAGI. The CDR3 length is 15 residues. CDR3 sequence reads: CASTMEGTGGREQYF. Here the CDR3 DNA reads TGTGCCAGCACCATGGAGGGGACAGGGGGAAGAGAGCAGTACTTC.

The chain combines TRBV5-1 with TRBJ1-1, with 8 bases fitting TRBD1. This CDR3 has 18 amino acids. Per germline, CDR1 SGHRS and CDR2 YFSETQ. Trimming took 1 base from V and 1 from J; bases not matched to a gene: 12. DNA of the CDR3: TGCGCCAGCAGCTTGTCGGGTATTACCGGGACAGGGAACACTGAAGCTTTCTTT. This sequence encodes CASSLSGITGTGNTEAFF.

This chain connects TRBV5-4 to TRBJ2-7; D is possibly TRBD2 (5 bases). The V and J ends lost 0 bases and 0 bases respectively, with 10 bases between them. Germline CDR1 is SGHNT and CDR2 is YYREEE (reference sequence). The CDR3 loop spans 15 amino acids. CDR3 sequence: CASSLDVGSSYEQYF. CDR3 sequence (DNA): TGTGCCAGCAGCTTGGACGTTGGGAGCTCCTACGAGCAGTACTTC.

The CDR3 protein is CASSRKGASNYGYTF. CDR3 DNA: TGTGCCAGCAGCCGGAAGGGGGCATCTAACTATGGCTACACCTTC. This rearrangement joins TRBV6-5 to TRBJ1-2, with 7 bases that match TRBD1. This CDR3 has 15 amino acids. V trimming: 6 bases; J trimming: 0 bases; junction bases outside the gene matches: 7. Germline V lookup: CDR1 MNHEY, CDR2 SVGAGI.

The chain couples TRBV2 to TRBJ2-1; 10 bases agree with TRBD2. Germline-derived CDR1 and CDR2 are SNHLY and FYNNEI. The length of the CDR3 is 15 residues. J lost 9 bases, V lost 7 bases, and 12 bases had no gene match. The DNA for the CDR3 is TGTGCCAGCACCATTAGCGGGGGGCAGGGTCGTGAGCAGTTCTTC. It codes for CASTISGGQGREQFF.

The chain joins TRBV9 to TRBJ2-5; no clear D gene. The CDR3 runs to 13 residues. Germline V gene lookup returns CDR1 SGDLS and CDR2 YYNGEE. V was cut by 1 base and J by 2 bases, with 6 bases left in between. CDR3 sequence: CASSVTGQETQYF. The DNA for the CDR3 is TGTGCCAGCAGCGTAACTGGTCAAGAGACCCAGTACTTC.

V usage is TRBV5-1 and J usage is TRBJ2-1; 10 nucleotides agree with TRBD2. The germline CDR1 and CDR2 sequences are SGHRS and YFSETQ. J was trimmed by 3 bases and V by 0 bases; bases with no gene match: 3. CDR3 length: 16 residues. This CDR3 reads CASSLGLAGGYNEQFF. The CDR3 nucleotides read TGCGCCAGCAGCTTGGGACTAGCGGGCGGCTACAATGAGCAGTTCTTC.

CDR3: CASSSGHTETQYF. In DNA form, the CDR3 reads TGTGCCAGTAGTTCGGGACATACGGAGACCCAGTACTTC. V and J are TRBV19 and TRBJ2-5; tentatively, D is TRBD1 (6 bases). Deletions cut 5 bases from V and 5 bases from J, with 12 bases between. Germline V lookup: CDR1 LNHDA, CDR2 SQIVND (reference sequence). CDR3 length: 13 amino acids.

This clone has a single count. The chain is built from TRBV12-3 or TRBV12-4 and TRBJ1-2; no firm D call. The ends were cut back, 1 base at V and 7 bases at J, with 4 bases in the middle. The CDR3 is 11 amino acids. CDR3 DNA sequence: TGTGCCAGCAGTTTAGGTGTTGGCTACACCTTC. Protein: CASSLGVGYTF.

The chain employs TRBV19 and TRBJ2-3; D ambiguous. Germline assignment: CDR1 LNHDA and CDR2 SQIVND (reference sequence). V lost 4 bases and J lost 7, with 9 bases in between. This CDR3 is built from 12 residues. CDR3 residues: CASSTLRNTQYF. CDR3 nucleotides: TGTGCCAGTAGTACCCTCCGTAATACGCAGTATTTT.

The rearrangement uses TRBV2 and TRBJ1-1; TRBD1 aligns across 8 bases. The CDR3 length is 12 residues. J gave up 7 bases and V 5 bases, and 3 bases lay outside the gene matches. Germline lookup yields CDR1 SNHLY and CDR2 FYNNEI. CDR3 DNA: TGTGCCAGCAGTACAGGGGGTCTTGAAGCTTTCTTT. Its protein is CASSTGGLEAFF.

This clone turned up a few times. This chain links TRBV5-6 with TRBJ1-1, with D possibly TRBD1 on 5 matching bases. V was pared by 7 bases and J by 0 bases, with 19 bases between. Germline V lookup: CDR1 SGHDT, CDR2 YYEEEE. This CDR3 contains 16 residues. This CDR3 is CASYLSGPTMNTEAFF. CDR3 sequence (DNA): TGTGCCAGCTATCTTTCGGGACCGACTATGAACACTGAAGCTTTCTTT.

The CDR3 spells CASSSVTGSHEQFF. The CDR3 nucleotides are TGTGCCAGCAGCTCCGTCACAGGGTCCCATGAGCAGTTCTTC. J is TRBJ2-1 and V is TRBV6-4, with D possibly matching TRBD1 (6 bases). The CDR3 is 14 residues long. V lost 6 bases, J lost 8 bases, and 17 bases lay in between. Germline CDR1 is MRHNA and CDR2 is SNTAGT.

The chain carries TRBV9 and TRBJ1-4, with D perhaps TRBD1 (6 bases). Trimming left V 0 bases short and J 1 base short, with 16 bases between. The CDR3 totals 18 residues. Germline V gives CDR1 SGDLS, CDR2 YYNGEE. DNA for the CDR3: TGTGCCAGCAGCGTAGGGATTGGGGGCCGCAGAACTAATGAAAAACTGTTTTTT. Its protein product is CASSVGIGGRRTNEKLFF.

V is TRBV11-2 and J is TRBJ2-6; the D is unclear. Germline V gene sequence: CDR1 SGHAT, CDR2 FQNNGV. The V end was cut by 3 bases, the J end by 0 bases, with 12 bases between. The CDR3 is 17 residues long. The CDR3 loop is CASSFRQSLSGANVLTF. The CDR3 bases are TGTGCCAGCAGCTTTAGGCAATCGCTCTCTGGGGCCAACGTCCTGACTTTC.

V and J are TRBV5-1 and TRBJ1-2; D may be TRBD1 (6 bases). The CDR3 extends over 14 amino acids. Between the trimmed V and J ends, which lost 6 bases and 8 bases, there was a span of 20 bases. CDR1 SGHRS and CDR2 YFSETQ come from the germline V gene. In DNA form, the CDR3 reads TGCGCCAGCAACACCCTCGGGGCAGGGGAAGGCTACACCTTC. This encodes CASNTLGAGEGYTF.

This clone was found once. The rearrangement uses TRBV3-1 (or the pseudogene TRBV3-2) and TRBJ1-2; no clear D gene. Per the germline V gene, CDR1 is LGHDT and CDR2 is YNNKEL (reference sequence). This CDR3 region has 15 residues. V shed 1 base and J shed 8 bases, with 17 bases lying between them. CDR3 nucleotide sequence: TGTGCCAGCAGCCAAGTAGTCGGAGGTCCCACCGGCTACACCTTC. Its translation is CASSQVVGGPTGYTF.

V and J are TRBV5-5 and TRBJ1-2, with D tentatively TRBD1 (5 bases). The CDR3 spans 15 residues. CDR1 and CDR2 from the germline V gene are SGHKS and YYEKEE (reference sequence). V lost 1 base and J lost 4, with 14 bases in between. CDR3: CASSLKPGQTYGYTF. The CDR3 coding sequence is TGTGCCAGCAGCTTGAAGCCAGGGCAAACCTATGGCTACACCTTC.

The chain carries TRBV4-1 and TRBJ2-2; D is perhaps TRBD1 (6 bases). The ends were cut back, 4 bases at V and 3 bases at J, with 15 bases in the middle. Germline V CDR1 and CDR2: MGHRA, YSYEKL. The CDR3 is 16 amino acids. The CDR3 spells CASSPDRQGYTGELFF. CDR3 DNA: TGCGCCAGCAGCCCTGACCGTCAGGGGTACACCGGGGAGCTGTTTTTT.

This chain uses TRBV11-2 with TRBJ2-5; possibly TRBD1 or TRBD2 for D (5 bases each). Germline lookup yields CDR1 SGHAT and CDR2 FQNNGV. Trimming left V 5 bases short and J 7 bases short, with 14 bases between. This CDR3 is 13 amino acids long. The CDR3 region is CASSPGPAGTQYF. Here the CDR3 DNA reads TGTGCCAGCAGCCCGGGGCCAGCCGGGACCCAGTACTTC.

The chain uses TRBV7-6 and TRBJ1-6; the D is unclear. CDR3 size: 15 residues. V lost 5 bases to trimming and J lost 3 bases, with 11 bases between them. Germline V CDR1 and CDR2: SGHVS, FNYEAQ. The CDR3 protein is CASSVLADYNSPLHF. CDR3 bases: TGTGCCAGCAGCGTCTTGGCGGACTATAATTCACCCCTCCACTTT.

CDR3 nucleotides: TGTGCCAGCAGCCCCCGCGAGGTCGAGATGAACACTGAAGCTTTCTTT. This sequence encodes CASSPREVEMNTEAFF. The chain joins TRBV7-2 to TRBJ1-1; D uncertain. This CDR3 comprises 16 residues. The V end was cut by 5 bases, the J end by 0 bases, with 16 bases between. Germline V gene data show CDR1 as SGHTA and CDR2 as FQGNSA.